This is a list of T cell receptor beta chains from one sample in a study of blood T cell repertoires in COVID-19. Profiled with immunoSEQ multiplex PCR; TCRdb holds only in-frame clones, not every one. The repertoire holds some 250,000 clones, with 70% to 85% as singletons. Sequencing was done on a sample of peripheral blood. The receptor source for this set is a woman older than 75 with acute or convalescent COVID-19. Each CDR3 is given with its conserved first and last residue. The D gene is left open where the match is weak. Size tells how often a clone was seen (once, few, many) or the class of an expanded clone, and some rows leave it out.

CDR3aa: CSVVAGLSYNEQFF
CDR3nt: TGCAGCGTAGTAGCGGGCCTCTCCTACAATGAGCAGTTCTTC
d_gene: TRBD2
v_gene: TRBV29-1
j_gene: TRBJ2-1
abundance: -

CDR3aa: CASSGSAYGYTF
CDR3nt: TGTGCCAGCAGTGGTTCAGCGTATGGCTACACCTTC
d_gene: -
v_gene: TRBV25-1
j_gene: TRBJ1-2
abundance: -

CDR3aa: CASIGDRVNGELFF
CDR3nt: TGTGCCAGCATCGGGGACAGGGTTAACGGGGAGCTGTTTTTT
d_gene: TRBD1
v_gene: TRBV2
j_gene: TRBJ2-2
abundance: -

CDR3aa: CASSPLRGGYTF
CDR3nt: TGTGCCAGCAGTCCTCTCCGGGGTGGCTACACCTTC
d_gene: -
v_gene: TRBV6-1
j_gene: TRBJ1-2
abundance: -

CDR3aa: CASSRGGAGEAEAFF
CDR3nt: TGCGCCAGCAGCCGGGGCGGGGCCGGGGAAGCTGAAGCTTTCTTT
d_gene: -
v_gene: TRBV5-1
j_gene: TRBJ1-1
abundance: -

CDR3aa: CASRKQGGSYEQYF
CDR3nt: TGTGCCAGCAGAAAACAGGGCGGCAGCTACGAGCAGTACTTC
d_gene: -
v_gene: TRBV6-5
j_gene: TRBJ2-7
abundance: -

CDR3aa: CASSIGGESGSYGYTF
CDR3nt: TGTGCCAGTAGTATAGGTGGGGAGTCAGGATCCTATGGCTACACCTTC
d_gene: -
v_gene: TRBV19
j_gene: TRBJ1-2
abundance: -

CDR3aa: CASSLGQRTEAFF
CDR3nt: TGTGCCAGCAGCTTAGGACAAAGAACTGAAGCTTTCTTT
d_gene: -
v_gene: TRBV11-3
j_gene: TRBJ1-1
abundance: -

CDR3aa: CASSPGGLAGADTQYF
CDR3nt: TGCGCCAGCAGCCCGGGGGGGCTAGCGGGGGCAGATACGCAGTATTTT
d_gene: TRBD2
v_gene: TRBV5-1
j_gene: TRBJ2-3
abundance: -

CDR3aa: CASRSSGRTEAFF
CDR3nt: TGTGCCAGCAGGAGCTCGGGGAGGACTGAAGCTTTCTTT
d_gene: -
v_gene: TRBV6-5
j_gene: TRBJ1-1
abundance: many

CDR3aa: CASRPQGAVNTIYF
CDR3nt: TGCGCCAGCAGACCGCAGGGGGCGGTTAACACCATATATTTT
d_gene: TRBD1
v_gene: TRBV4-1
j_gene: TRBJ1-3
abundance: few

CDR3aa: CASSSQPADRGVLRGTDTQYF
CDR3nt: TGCGCCAGCAGCTCCCAACCTGCCGACAGGGGAGTGCTGAGGGGCACAGATACGCAGTATTTT
d_gene: TRBD1
v_gene: TRBV4-1
j_gene: TRBJ2-3
abundance: -

CDR3aa: CASTGGFTDTQYF
CDR3nt: TGTGCCTCCACAGGGGGTTTTACAGATACGCAGTATTTT
d_gene: TRBD1
v_gene: TRBV11-2
j_gene: TRBJ2-3
abundance: -

CDR3aa: CASSLGGHRGSPHEQYF
CDR3nt: TGTGCCAGCAGCTTAGGAGGACACAGGGGATCTCCCCACGAGCAGTACTTC
d_gene: TRBD1
v_gene: TRBV7-6
j_gene: TRBJ2-7
abundance: -

CDR3aa: CASRMADQETQYF
CDR3nt: TGTGCCTCCCGGATGGCGGACCAAGAGACCCAGTACTTC
d_gene: -
v_gene: TRBV15
j_gene: TRBJ2-5
abundance: -

CDR3aa: CASSEIHLELGADEQFF
CDR3nt: TGTGCCAGCAGTGAAATTCATTTGGAATTGGGGGCCGATGAGCAGTTCTTC
d_gene: -
v_gene: TRBV2
j_gene: TRBJ2-1
abundance: few

CDR3aa: CASRPQGVNTEAFF
CDR3nt: TGTGCCAGCAGGCCCCAGGGCGTGAACACTGAAGCTTTCTTT
d_gene: -
v_gene: TRBV2
j_gene: TRBJ1-1
abundance: -

CDR3aa: CAISGTGGQNYEQYF
CDR3nt: TGTGCCATCAGTGGCACAGGGGGCCAGAACTACGAGCAGTACTTC
d_gene: TRBD1
v_gene: TRBV10-3
j_gene: TRBJ2-7
abundance: few

CDR3aa: CSVRDSYGYTF
CDR3nt: TGCAGCGTCAGAGACAGTTATGGCTACACCTTC
d_gene: -
v_gene: TRBV29-1
j_gene: TRBJ1-2
abundance: many

CDR3aa: CASSLVPAGGLGEQYF
CDR3nt: TGTGCCAGCAGCTTGGTCCCAGCGGGGGGCCTCGGCGAGCAGTACTTC
d_gene: TRBD2
v_gene: TRBV7-8
j_gene: TRBJ2-7
abundance: -

CDR3aa: CATRAGGPDTQYF
CDR3nt: TGTGCCACCAGGGCGGGGGGGCCAGATACGCAGTATTTT
d_gene: TRBD2
v_gene: TRBV10-3
j_gene: TRBJ2-3
abundance: -

CDR3aa: CASSVQENTEAFF
CDR3nt: TGTGCCAGCAGCGTACAGGAGAACACTGAAGCTTTCTTT
d_gene: -
v_gene: TRBV7-9
j_gene: TRBJ1-1
abundance: few

CDR3aa: CASSQEGGVGELFF
CDR3nt: TGTGCCAGCAGCCAAGAAGGAGGGGTCGGGGAGCTGTTTTTT
d_gene: -
v_gene: TRBV3-1/TRBV3-2
j_gene: TRBJ2-2
abundance: many

CDR3aa: CASSVVSGASYYNEQFF
CDR3nt: TGTGCCAGCAGCGTAGTTAGCGGGGCCAGCTATTACAATGAGCAGTTCTTC
d_gene: TRBD2
v_gene: TRBV9
j_gene: TRBJ2-1
abundance: -

CDR3aa: CASRPTGRDGYTF
CDR3nt: TGTGCCAGCAGGCCAACAGGGCGGGATGGCTACACCTTC
d_gene: -
v_gene: TRBV27
j_gene: TRBJ1-2
abundance: -

CDR3aa: CSVERGLGTDYEQYF
CDR3nt: TGCAGCGTTGAGAGGGGACTAGGGACAGACTACGAGCAGTACTTC
d_gene: -
v_gene: TRBV29-1
j_gene: TRBJ2-7
abundance: -

CDR3aa: CASSEVGLAGQETQYF
CDR3nt: TGTGCCAGCAGTGAAGTAGGACTAGCGGGTCAAGAGACCCAGTACTTC
d_gene: TRBD2
v_gene: TRBV6-1
j_gene: TRBJ2-5
abundance: -

CDR3aa: CASSEAATSGFGQFF
CDR3nt: TGTGCCAGCAGTGAAGCGGCGACTAGCGGGTTCGGGCAGTTCTTC
d_gene: TRBD2
v_gene: TRBV6-1
j_gene: TRBJ2-1
abundance: once

CDR3aa: CASSQKGQKIKNIQYF
CDR3nt: TGTGCCAGCAGCCAAAAGGGACAGAAAATAAAAAACATTCAGTACTTC
d_gene: TRBD1
v_gene: TRBV3-1/TRBV3-2
j_gene: TRBJ2-4
abundance: -

CDR3aa: CSVGDRKNTEAFF
CDR3nt: TGCAGCGTTGGAGACAGGAAGAACACTGAAGCTTTCTTT
d_gene: -
v_gene: TRBV29-1
j_gene: TRBJ1-1
abundance: -

CDR3aa: CASSPGQGGQFF
CDR3nt: TGTGCCAGCAGTCCCGGACAGGGCGGGCAGTTCTTC
d_gene: TRBD1
v_gene: TRBV6-6
j_gene: TRBJ2-1
abundance: -

CDR3aa: CAWSVTGLGIQYF
CDR3nt: TGTGCCTGGAGTGTAACGGGTCTTGGCATTCAGTACTTC
d_gene: -
v_gene: TRBV30
j_gene: TRBJ2-4
abundance: -

CDR3aa: CASSLEATAPYEQYF
CDR3nt: TGTGCCAGCAGCTTGGAAGCGACAGCACCCTACGAGCAGTACTTC
d_gene: -
v_gene: TRBV5-4
j_gene: TRBJ2-7
abundance: once

CDR3aa: CASSVDAGNSNQPQHF
CDR3nt: TGTGCCAGCAGCGTAGATGCGGGGAACAGCAATCAGCCCCAGCATTTT
d_gene: -
v_gene: TRBV9
j_gene: TRBJ1-5
abundance: -

CDR3aa: CASSERGDSLNGYTF
CDR3nt: TGTGCCAGCAGTGAAAGGGGGGACAGTCTCAATGGCTACACCTTC
d_gene: TRBD1
v_gene: TRBV6-1
j_gene: TRBJ1-2
abundance: -

CDR3aa: CASSLRTGRDGYTF
CDR3nt: TGTGCCAGCAGTCTCCGGACAGGGAGGGATGGCTACACCTTC
d_gene: TRBD1
v_gene: TRBV6-5
j_gene: TRBJ1-2
abundance: -

CDR3aa: CASSQADRGYGYTF
CDR3nt: TGCGCCAGCAGCCAAGCGGACAGGGGCTATGGCTACACCTTC
d_gene: TRBD1
v_gene: TRBV4-1
j_gene: TRBJ1-2
abundance: -

CDR3aa: CAISESTGGRHEQYF
CDR3nt: TGTGCCATCAGTGAATCTACAGGGGGCCGCCACGAGCAGTACTTC
d_gene: TRBD1
v_gene: TRBV10-3
j_gene: TRBJ2-7
abundance: -

CDR3aa: CASCLTGSYEQYF
CDR3nt: TGTGCCAGCTGCCTGACAGGCTCCTACGAGCAGTACTTC
d_gene: -
v_gene: TRBV2
j_gene: TRBJ2-7
abundance: -

CDR3aa: CASSEYNRGTQYF
CDR3nt: TGTGCCAGCAGTGAATATAACAGGGGAACGCAGTATTTT
d_gene: TRBD1
v_gene: TRBV25-1
j_gene: TRBJ2-3
abundance: -

CDR3aa: CASRLHPSYEQYF
CDR3nt: TGTGCCAGCCGACTTCATCCGAGCTACGAGCAGTACTTC
d_gene: -
v_gene: TRBV27
j_gene: TRBJ2-7
abundance: -

CDR3aa: CASSVTGITETQYF
CDR3nt: TGCGCCAGCAGCGTCACGGGGATCACAGAGACCCAGTACTTC
d_gene: -
v_gene: TRBV5-1
j_gene: TRBJ2-5
abundance: -

CDR3aa: CASSDSWGLFFLAVISTDTQYF
CDR3nt: TGTGCCAGCAGTGACTCATGGGGACTGTTCTTTCTAGCGGTTATAAGCACAGATACGCAGTATTTT
d_gene: TRBD2
v_gene: TRBV6-4
j_gene: TRBJ2-3
abundance: -

CDR3aa: CASSPPAGITEAFF
CDR3nt: TGTGCCAGCAGCCCACCGGCAGGGATCACTGAAGCTTTCTTT
d_gene: -
v_gene: TRBV7-8
j_gene: TRBJ1-1
abundance: many

CDR3aa: CASSIRGRGSTDTIYF
CDR3nt: TGTGCCAGTAGTATCCGAGGACGGGGATCGACCGACACCATATATTTT
d_gene: -
v_gene: TRBV19
j_gene: TRBJ1-3
abundance: few

CDR3aa: CASSLGSGQEAFF
CDR3nt: TGTGCCAGCAGCTTAGGTTCGGGACAGGAAGCTTTCTTT
d_gene: TRBD1
v_gene: TRBV11-3
j_gene: TRBJ1-1
abundance: -

CDR3aa: CASTVSGGSEQFF
CDR3nt: TGTGCCAGCACCGTTTCAGGGGGGAGTGAGCAGTTCTTC
d_gene: -
v_gene: TRBV12-3/TRBV12-4
j_gene: TRBJ2-1
abundance: few

CDR3aa: CASSPDGRGSFRETQYF
CDR3nt: TGCGCCAGCAGCCCCGACGGCAGGGGGAGTTTCCGAGAGACCCAGTACTTC
d_gene: TRBD1
v_gene: TRBV5-1
j_gene: TRBJ2-5
abundance: -

CDR3aa: CASSPGQGDSGANVLTF
CDR3nt: TGTGCCAGCAGTCCGGGACAGGGTGACTCTGGGGCCAACGTCCTGACTTTC
d_gene: TRBD1
v_gene: TRBV27
j_gene: TRBJ2-6
abundance: few

CDR3aa: CASSRVRDRGGTDTQYF
CDR3nt: TGTGCCAGTAGCAGGGTGCGGGACAGGGGAGGGACAGATACGCAGTATTTT
d_gene: TRBD1
v_gene: TRBV19
j_gene: TRBJ2-3
abundance: -

CDR3aa: CASSQRRRGGETQYF
CDR3nt: TGTGCCAGCAGCCAAAGGAGGCGGGGGGGAGAGACCCAGTACTTC
d_gene: TRBD2
v_gene: TRBV3-1/TRBV3-2
j_gene: TRBJ2-5
abundance: -

CDR3aa: CASSRTGNTEAFF
CDR3nt: TGTGCCAGCAGCCGGACAGGGAACACTGAAGCTTTCTTT
d_gene: TRBD1
v_gene: TRBV3-1/TRBV3-2
j_gene: TRBJ1-1
abundance: -